The entry that follows covers one T cell receptor (beta chain) sequence. The data were obtained in a study of shared clonotypes between healthy human individuals. Terminally differentiated effector memory CD45RA+ cells were left out of the naive CD8 fraction, which was CD45RO-negative and positively selected for CCR7. Assay used: immunoSEQ multiplex PCR; TCRdb lists only in-frame clones, some missing. This table has about 2.1 million clones, over 85% appearing once. The CDR3 length is 16 residues. Trimming took off 1 base at V and 0 bases at J, with 13 bases between the two ends. Germline values: CDR1 MNHEY, CDR2 SMNVEV (reference sequence).

This chain joins TRBV27 and TRBJ2-7; no definite D call. The sequence came from a man aged 18 to 30 in good health. Some clones in this sample may be carry-over from other donors' samples. What was sequenced was naive CD8+ T cells from PBMCs. In DNA, the CDR3 is TGTGCCAGCAGTTTATTAACTGGGCTGCCCTCCTACGAGCAGTACTTC. Translation gives CASSLLTGLPSYEQYF.